This record looks at one TCR beta chain sequence and its context. This sample is part of a study of immune evolution from preneoplasia to lung adenocarcinoma. Clones were read by immunoSEQ multiplex PCR, and TCRdb kept only the in-frame ones, dropping some. The data show 11,000 to 15,000 clones, approximately 83% seen once. CDR3 length equals 15 residues. V trimming: 4 bases; J trimming: 4 bases; junction bases outside the gene matches: 6. Germline V gene sequence: CDR1 MNHNY, CDR2 SVGAGI (reference sequence). The J gene is TRBJ2-2, the V gene TRBV6-6; 7 positions match TRBD1. Material for sequencing was FFPE lung adenocarcinoma in situ tissue. This TCR was sampled from a donor at least 70 years old with lung adenocarcinoma. CDR3 protein: CASSSNRGSTGELFF. CDR3 nucleotide sequence: TGTGCCAGCAGTTCAAACAGGGGTAGCACCGGGGAGCTGTTTTTT.